Here is one T cell receptor (beta chain) with its context. The antigen remains unidentified. This entry is derived from a study of cytomegalovirus exposure and HLA in healthy donors. Findings and limits, study-wide: In most subjects, TCR beta sequences reportedly gave accurate predictions of HLA-A and HLA-B alleles. Previously analyzed data showed that most TCR beta V segments were productive at a frequency of about 87% or about 30%. Several top significant clusters appeared, in a later analysis, to be linked to common viral pathogens.

13 Jbeta primers and 60 Vbeta primers were used for the PCR. Repertoires were generated with immunoSEQ multiplex PCR, while TCRdb's copy carries only in-frame clones and drops some. The sample gives fewer than 110,000 clones, around 75% of which show up once; 10% is in the top ten. In germline, CDR1 is LNHDA, CDR2 SQIVND (reference sequence). This CDR3 spans 13 amino acids. Trimming left V 3 bases short and J 6 bases short, with 11 bases between. J is TRBJ1-2 and V is TRBV19; tentative D call: TRBD1 (5 bases). The receptor was derived from a man aged 50-59 years in good health and CMV-seronegative. The sample comprised PBMCs. The CDR3 region has the DNA TGTGCCAGTAGTATCAGGGAGGTCCATGGCTACACCTTC. Amino acids: CASSIREVHGYTF. Full variable domain (rest looked up from reference TRBV19 and TRBJ1-2): DGGITQSPKYLFRKEGQNVTLSCEQNLNHDAMYWYRQDPGQGLRLIYYSQIVNDFQKGDIAEGYSVSREKKESFPLTVTSAQKNPTAFYLCASSIREVHGYTFGSGTRLTVV.